These 18 T cell receptor beta chains were sequenced from one sample in a study of OX40 agonist ivuxolimab in advanced cancers. Libraries were prepared by immunoSEQ multiplex PCR; TCRdb keeps only in-frame clonotypes and omits some of them. The sample carries tens of thousands of clones, 80% recorded once. The material sequenced was CD4+ or CD8+ T cells sorted from blood, taken in a trial of the OX40 agonist ivuxolimab. The receptors were gathered from an adult with an advanced solid tumor such as melanoma, head and neck, liver or kidney cancer.

The sample holds one count of this clone. The chain carries TRBV15 and TRBJ2-3; D is ambiguous. Germline CDR1 is LNHNV and CDR2 is YYDKDF (reference sequence). V lost 2 bases and J lost 2, with 11 bases in between. The CDR3 is 15 residues long. For the CDR3, the DNA is TGTGCCACCAGCAGAACAGAGATCTTCACAGATACGCAGTATTTT. This sequence encodes CATSRTEIFTDTQYF. Together with reference TRBV15 and TRBJ2-3, the CDR3 gives the full variable domain: DAMVIQNPRYQVTQFGKPVTLSCSQTLNHNVMYWYQQKSSQAPKLLFHYYDKDFNNEADTPDNFQSRRPNTSFCFLDIRSPGLGDTAMYLCATSRTEIFTDTQYFGPGTRLTVL.

The genes are TRBV6-6 and TRBJ1-5, with D maybe TRBD1 (6 bases). In germline, CDR1 is MNHNY, CDR2 SVGAGI (reference sequence). Trimming shortened V by 8 bases and J by 0 bases, and 14 bases separated the two germline ends. This CDR3 contains 15 residues. CDR3 bases: TGTGCCAGCGGAGAGACAGGAGGTAGCAATCAGCCCCAGCATTTT. It yields the protein CASGETGGSNQPQHF.

The rearrangement links TRBV6-6 to TRBJ2-7; D gene ambiguous. Germline V gene data show CDR1 as MNHNY and CDR2 as SVGAGI (reference sequence). This CDR3 spans 14 amino acids. Trimming pared 2 bases from V and 1 base from J, leaving 9 bases between. CDR3 protein: CASSYAQQSYEQYF. The CDR3, as DNA: TGTGCCAGCAGTTACGCACAGCAGTCCTACGAGCAGTACTTC.

The gene calls are TRBV29-1 and TRBJ1-5; possible D gene TRBD1, 5 bases. The CDR3 consists of 15 residues. V was trimmed by 4 bases and J by 4 bases, leaving 17 bases between them. The germline gives CDR1 SQVTM, CDR2 ANQGSEA. The CDR3 loop reads CSVVCFRGDNQPQHF. The CDR3, as DNA: TGCAGCGTTGTATGTTTCCGGGGCGATAATCAGCCCCAGCATTTT.

The rearrangement uses TRBV30 and TRBJ1-5; perhaps TRBD1 as D (5 bases). CDR1 and CDR2 from the germline V gene are GTSNPN and SVGIG (reference sequence). V lost 0 bases and J lost 4, with 16 bases in between. The CDR3 consists of 16 residues. The CDR3 DNA reads TGTGCCTGGAGTGTACCTGGGGCAGGGTGGAATCAGCCCCAGCATTTT. Amino acids: CAWSVPGAGWNQPQHF. Full variable domain (rest looked up from reference TRBV30 and TRBJ1-5): SQTIHQWPATLVQPVGSPLSLECTVEGTSNPNLYWYRQAAGRGLQLLFYSVGIGQISSEVPQNLSASRPQDRQFILSSKKLLLSDSGFYLCAWSVPGAGWNQPQHFGDGTRLSIL.

V gene TRBV5-4 combines with J gene TRBJ1-6; D unresolved. V lost 0 bases, J lost 7 bases, and 11 bases lay in between. The CDR3 covers 15 residues. Germline V gene lookup returns CDR1 SGHNT and CDR2 YYREEE (reference sequence). CDR3 nucleotides: TGTGCCAGCAGCTTGGCGGGTAAAGCCAATTCACCCCTCCACTTT. It codes for CASSLAGKANSPLHF.

The chain uses TRBV9 and TRBJ2-5, with D unclear. The CDR3 totals 14 residues. The V gene lost 2 bases and the J gene lost 4 bases, with 12 bases spanning the gap. CDR1 and CDR2 from the germline V gene are SGDLS and YYNGEE. Here the CDR3 reads CASSVAVSRETQYF. The CDR3 DNA sequence: TGTGCCAGCAGCGTGGCGGTTAGCAGAGAGACCCAGTACTTC.

In this sample, this clone turned up once. The chain recombines TRBV5-1 with TRBJ2-5; either TRBD1 or TRBD2 may fit D (5 bases each). Trimming stripped 8 bases from V and 5 bases from J, with 19 bases between. Germline assignment: CDR1 SGHRS and CDR2 YFSETQ. The CDR3 is made up of 14 amino acids. The CDR3 protein is CASRPRGREETQYF. The CDR3 nucleotides read TGCGCCAGTAGACCTCGGGGCAGGGAGGAGACCCAGTACTTC. Complete variable domain (other parts from reference TRBV5-1 and TRBJ2-5): KAGVTQTPRYLIKTRGQQVTLSCSPISGHRSVSWYQQTPGQGLQFLFEYFSETQRNKGNFPGRFSGRQFSNSRSEMNVSTLELGDSALYLCASRPRGREETQYFGPGTRLLVL.

The gene calls are TRBV7-2 and TRBJ2-5, with 8 bases aligning to TRBD1. The germline V gene has CDR1 SGHTA and CDR2 FQGNSA. The V and J ends lost 5 bases and 11 bases, in that order; junction bases with no gene match: 10. The CDR3 length is 13 residues. The CDR3 DNA reads as TGTGCCAGCAGCCGAGGCGCGGACAGGGAACAGTACTTC. Translation gives CASSRGADREQYF. Complete variable domain (other parts from reference TRBV7-2 and TRBJ2-5): GAGVSQSPSNKVTEKGKDVELRCDPISGHTALYWYRQSLGQGLEFLIYFQGNSAPDKSGLPSDRFSAERTGGSVSTLTIQRTQQEDSAVYLCASSRGADREQYFGPGTRLLVL.

The chain combines TRBV4-3 with TRBJ2-2; D could derive from TRBD1 or TRBD2 (5 bases each). Looked up from germline, CDR1 is LGHNA and CDR2 is YSLEER. V was shortened by 0 bases and J by 4 bases, with 9 bases between the two germline ends. The CDR3 is made up of 15 amino acids. The CDR3 nucleotides are TGCGCCAGCAGCCAAGAGAGGGGTACCACCGGGGAGCTGTTTTTT. Amino acid sequence: CASSQERGTTGELFF.

This chain uses TRBV28 with TRBJ2-1; D gene unclear. CDR1 and CDR2 (germline): MDHEN, SYDVKM. V lost 7 bases and J 4 bases, leaving 8 bases between the germline ends. The CDR3 length is 12 residues. The DNA for the CDR3 is TGTGCCAGCACCTCACAGTACAATGAGCAGTTCTTC. This encodes CASTSQYNEQFF.

This clone was observed a few times. The CDR3 reads CASSQDRGGAQSDTQYF. CDR3 DNA: TGCGCCAGCAGCCAAGATCGCGGGGGGGCCCAGTCGGATACGCAGTATTTT. The chain is built from TRBV4-1 and TRBJ2-3; TRBD2 matches 9 bases. The ends lost 0 bases at V and 6 bases at J; junction bases unmatched: 10. The germline gives CDR1 MGHRA, CDR2 YSYEKL. This CDR3 is built from 17 residues.

This chain joins TRBV14 and TRBJ1-1, with no clear D. The CDR3 covers 15 residues. From germline, CDR1 is SGHDN and CDR2 FVKESK. The ends were cut back, 0 bases at V and 1 base at J, with 9 bases in the middle. The CDR3: CASSQDARWNTEAFF. CDR3 DNA: TGTGCCAGCAGCCAAGATGCCCGGTGGAACACTGAAGCTTTCTTT.

The chain uses TRBV5-1 and TRBJ1-3; possible D gene TRBD1, 6 bases. V lost 0 bases and J lost 4, with 11 bases in between. The CDR3 totals 15 residues. Germline assignment: CDR1 SGHRS and CDR2 YFSETQ. CDR3 DNA sequence: TGCGCCAGCAGCTTGGAAGGGACACGCGGAAACACCATATATTTT. Translation: CASSLEGTRGNTIYF. Using reference TRBV5-1 and TRBJ1-3 for the parts outside the CDR3, the full variable domain is KAGVTQTPRYLIKTRGQQVTLSCSPISGHRSVSWYQQTPGQGLQFLFEYFSETQRNKGNFPGRFSGRQFSNSRSEMNVSTLELGDSALYLCASSLEGTRGNTIYFGEGSWLTVV.

This clone has only a few counts. V and J are TRBV4-2 and TRBJ1-3; the match to TRBD1 covers 11 bases. The V and J ends lost 0 bases and 0 bases, in that order; junction bases with no gene match: 13. The CDR3 has 21 residues. CDR1 is LGHNA and CDR2 is YNFKEQ in the germline V gene. CDR3 bases: TGTGCCAGCAGCCAAGAAGTGGCGGACAGGGGGCGAATCAGCTCTGGAAACACCATATATTTT. It translates to CASSQEVADRGRISSGNTIYF.

Only a few counts were recorded for this clone. CDR3 protein: CSATGVVGTGELFF. CDR3 nucleotides: TGCAGCGCGACGGGGGTTGTGGGCACCGGGGAGCTGTTTTTT. The J gene is TRBJ2-2, the V gene TRBV29-1; D perhaps matches TRBD2 (6 bases). The V gene lost 7 bases and the J gene lost 4 bases, with 16 bases spanning the gap. The CDR3 runs to 14 residues. The germline CDR1 and CDR2 sequences are SQVTM and ANQGSEA.

The CDR3 region has the DNA TGTGCCAGCAGCTTACGAGGCTCCTACGAGCAGTACTTC. Its protein is CASSLRGSYEQYF. The chain links TRBV7-9 to TRBJ2-5; D is uncertain. The end of the DNA aligns better with TRBJ2-7, so the J call may be wrong. This CDR3 is 13 amino acids long. Germline V CDR1 and CDR2: SEHNR, FQNEAQ (reference sequence).

The chain couples TRBV6-5 to TRBJ1-1; D is unresolved. CDR1 is MNHEY, CDR2 SVGAGI, per germline. The CDR3 totals 14 residues. Between the trimmed V and J ends, which lost 8 bases and 0 bases, there was a span of 13 bases. As DNA, the CDR3 is TGTGCCAGCCGCCTGACCATTGTGAACACTGAAGCTTTCTTT. Translation: CASRLTIVNTEAFF.